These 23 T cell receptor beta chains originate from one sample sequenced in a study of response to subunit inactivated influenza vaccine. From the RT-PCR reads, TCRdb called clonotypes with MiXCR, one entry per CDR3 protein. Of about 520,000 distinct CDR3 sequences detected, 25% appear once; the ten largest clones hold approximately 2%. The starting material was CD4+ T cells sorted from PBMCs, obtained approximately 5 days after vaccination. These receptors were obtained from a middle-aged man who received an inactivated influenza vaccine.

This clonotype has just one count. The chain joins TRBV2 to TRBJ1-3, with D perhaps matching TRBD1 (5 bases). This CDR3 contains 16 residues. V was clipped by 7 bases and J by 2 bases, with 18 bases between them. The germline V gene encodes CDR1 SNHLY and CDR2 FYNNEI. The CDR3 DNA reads TGTGCCAGCACCGAGGGGCAGGGACGACCTGGAAACACCATATATTTT. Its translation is CASTEGQGRPGNTIYF.

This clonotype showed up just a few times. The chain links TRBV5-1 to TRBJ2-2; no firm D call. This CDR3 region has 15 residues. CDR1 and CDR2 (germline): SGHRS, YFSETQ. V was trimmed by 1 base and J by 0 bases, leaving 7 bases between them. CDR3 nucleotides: TGCGCCAGCAGCTTGTCCATACCGAACACCGGGGAGCTGTTTTTT. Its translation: CASSLSIPNTGELFF.

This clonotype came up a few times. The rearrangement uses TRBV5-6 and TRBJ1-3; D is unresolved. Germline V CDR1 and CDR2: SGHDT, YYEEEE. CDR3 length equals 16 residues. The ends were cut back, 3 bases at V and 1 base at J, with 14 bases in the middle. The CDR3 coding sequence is TGTGCCAGCAGCTCCCCGGTGGGCTGGTCTGGAAACACCATATATTTT. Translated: CASSSPVGWSGNTIYF.

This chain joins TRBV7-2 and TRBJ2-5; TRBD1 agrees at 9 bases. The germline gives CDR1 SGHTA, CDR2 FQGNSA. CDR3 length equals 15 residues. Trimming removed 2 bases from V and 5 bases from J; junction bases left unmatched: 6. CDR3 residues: CASSLNRGPVETQYF. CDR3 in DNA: TGTGCCAGCAGCTTAAACAGGGGGCCCGTGGAGACCCAGTACTTC.

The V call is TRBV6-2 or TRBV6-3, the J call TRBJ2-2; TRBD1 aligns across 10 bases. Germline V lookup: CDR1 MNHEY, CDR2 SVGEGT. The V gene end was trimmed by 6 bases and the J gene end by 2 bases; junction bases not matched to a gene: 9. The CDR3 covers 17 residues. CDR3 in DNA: TGTGCCAGCAGGCGGACAGGGGGTGTGCGAAACACCGGGGAGCTGTTTTTT. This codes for CASRRTGGVRNTGELFF.

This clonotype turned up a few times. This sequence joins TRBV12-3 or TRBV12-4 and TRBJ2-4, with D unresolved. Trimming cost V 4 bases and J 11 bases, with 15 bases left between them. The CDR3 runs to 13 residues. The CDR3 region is CASSSHPANVQYF. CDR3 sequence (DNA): TGTGCCAGCAGTTCTCACCCAGCGAACGTTCAGTACTTC.

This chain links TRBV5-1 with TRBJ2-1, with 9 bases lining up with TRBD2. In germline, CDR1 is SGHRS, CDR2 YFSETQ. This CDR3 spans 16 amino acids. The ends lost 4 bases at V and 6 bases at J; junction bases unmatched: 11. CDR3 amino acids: CASSTNLAGYFNEQFF. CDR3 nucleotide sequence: TGCGCCAGCAGCACCAACCTAGCGGGATATTTCAATGAGCAGTTCTTC.

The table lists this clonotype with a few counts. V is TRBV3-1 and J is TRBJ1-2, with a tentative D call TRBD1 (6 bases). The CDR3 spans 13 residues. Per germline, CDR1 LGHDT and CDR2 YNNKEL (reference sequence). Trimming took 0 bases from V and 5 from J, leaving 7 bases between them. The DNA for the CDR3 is TGTGCCAGCAGCCAAGAACAGGGTTATGGCTACACCTTC. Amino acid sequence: CASSQEQGYGYTF.

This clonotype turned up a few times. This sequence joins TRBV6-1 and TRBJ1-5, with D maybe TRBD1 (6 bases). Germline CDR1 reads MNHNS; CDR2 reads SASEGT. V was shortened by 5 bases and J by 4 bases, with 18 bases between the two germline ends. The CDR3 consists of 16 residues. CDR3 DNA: TGTGCCAGCAGTCCCATATCGGGGGCGAGAAATCAGCCCCAGCATTTT. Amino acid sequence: CASSPISGARNQPQHF.

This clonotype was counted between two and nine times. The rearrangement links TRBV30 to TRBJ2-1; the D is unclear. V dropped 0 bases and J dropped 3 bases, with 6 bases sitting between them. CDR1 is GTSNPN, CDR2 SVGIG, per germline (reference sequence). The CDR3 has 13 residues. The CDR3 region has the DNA TGTGCCTGGAGTGTAATCGGCTACAATGAGCAGTTCTTC. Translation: CAWSVIGYNEQFF. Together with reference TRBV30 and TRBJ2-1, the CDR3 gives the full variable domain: SQTIHQWPATLVQPVGSPLSLECTVEGTSNPNLYWYRQAAGRGLQLLFYSVGIGQISSEVPQNLSASRPQDRQFILSSKKLLLSDSGFYLCAWSVIGYNEQFFGPGTRLTVL.

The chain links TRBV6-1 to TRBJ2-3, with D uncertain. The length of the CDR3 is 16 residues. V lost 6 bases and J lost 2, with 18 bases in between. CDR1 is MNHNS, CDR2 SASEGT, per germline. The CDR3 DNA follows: TGTGCCAGCAGCTCCACCACTCCACCGCCCACAGATACGCAGTATTTT. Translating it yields CASSSTTPPPTDTQYF.

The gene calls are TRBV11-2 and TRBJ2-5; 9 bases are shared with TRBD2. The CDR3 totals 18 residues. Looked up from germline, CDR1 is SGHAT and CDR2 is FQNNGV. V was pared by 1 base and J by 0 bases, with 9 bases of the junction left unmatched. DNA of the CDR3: TGTGCCAGCAGCTTAGGCCCGGCGAGCGGGAGGTACCAAGAGACCCAGTACTTC. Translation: CASSLGPASGRYQETQYF.

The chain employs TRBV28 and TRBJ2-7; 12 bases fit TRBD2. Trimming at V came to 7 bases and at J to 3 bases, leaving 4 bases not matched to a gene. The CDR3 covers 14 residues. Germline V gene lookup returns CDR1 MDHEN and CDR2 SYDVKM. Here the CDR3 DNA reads TGTGCCAGCATGGTGACTAGCGGGAGCTACGAGCAGTACTTC. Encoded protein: CASMVTSGSYEQYF.

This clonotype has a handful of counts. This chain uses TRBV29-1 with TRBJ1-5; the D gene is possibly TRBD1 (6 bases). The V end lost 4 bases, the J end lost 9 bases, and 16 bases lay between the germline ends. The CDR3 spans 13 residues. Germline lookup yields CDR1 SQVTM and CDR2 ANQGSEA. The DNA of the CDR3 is TGCAGCGTTGGCGAGGACAGCGCCGGGCCCCAGCATTTT. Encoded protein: CSVGEDSAGPQHF.

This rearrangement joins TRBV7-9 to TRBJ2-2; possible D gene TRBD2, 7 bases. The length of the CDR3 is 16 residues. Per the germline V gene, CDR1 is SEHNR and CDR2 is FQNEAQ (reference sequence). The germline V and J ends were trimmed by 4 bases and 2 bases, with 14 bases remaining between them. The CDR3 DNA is TGTGCCAGCAGCTCGCGCGGGGGCCTAAACACCGGGGAGCTGTTTTTT. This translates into CASSSRGGLNTGELFF.

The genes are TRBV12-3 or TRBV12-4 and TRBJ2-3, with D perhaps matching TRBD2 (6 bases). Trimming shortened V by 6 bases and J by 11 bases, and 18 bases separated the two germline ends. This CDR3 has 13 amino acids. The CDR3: CASSLALAKGQYF. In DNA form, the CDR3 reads TGTGCCAGCAGCCTAGCGTTAGCCAAAGGGCAGTATTTT.

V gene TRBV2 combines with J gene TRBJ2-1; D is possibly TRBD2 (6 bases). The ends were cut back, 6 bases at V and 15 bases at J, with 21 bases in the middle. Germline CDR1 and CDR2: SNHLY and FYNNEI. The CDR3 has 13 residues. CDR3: CASSGSEGARAFF. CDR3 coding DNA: TGTGCCAGCAGCGGGAGTGAGGGTGCCCGGGCGTTCTTC.

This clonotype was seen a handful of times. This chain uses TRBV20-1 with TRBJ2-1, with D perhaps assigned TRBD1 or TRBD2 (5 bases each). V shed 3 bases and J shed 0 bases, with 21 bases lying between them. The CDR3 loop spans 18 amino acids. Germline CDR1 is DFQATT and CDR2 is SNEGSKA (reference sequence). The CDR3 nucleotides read TGCAGTGCTAGCAAGACGTCCGGGACCCACAGCTCCTACAATGAGCAGTTCTTC. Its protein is CSASKTSGTHSSYNEQFF.

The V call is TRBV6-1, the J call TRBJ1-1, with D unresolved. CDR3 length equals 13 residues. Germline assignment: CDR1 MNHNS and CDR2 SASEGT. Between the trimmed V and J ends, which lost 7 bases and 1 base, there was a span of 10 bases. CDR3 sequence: CASNPTTNTEAFF. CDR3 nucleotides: TGTGCCAGCAATCCGACAACGAACACTGAAGCTTTCTTT.

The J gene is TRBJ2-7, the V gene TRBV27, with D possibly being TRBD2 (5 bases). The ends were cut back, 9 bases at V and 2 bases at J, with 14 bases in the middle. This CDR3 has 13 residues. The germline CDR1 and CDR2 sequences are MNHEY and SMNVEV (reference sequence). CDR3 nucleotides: TGTGCCAGGGAACTCGGAGGACCCTACGAGCAGTACTTC. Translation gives CARELGGPYEQYF.

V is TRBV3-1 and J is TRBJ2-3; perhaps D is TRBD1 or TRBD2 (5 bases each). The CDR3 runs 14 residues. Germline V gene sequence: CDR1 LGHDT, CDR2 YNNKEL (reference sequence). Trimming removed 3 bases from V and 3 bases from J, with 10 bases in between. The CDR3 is CASSQSGTTDTQYF. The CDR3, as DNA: TGTGCCAGCAGCCAGTCAGGGACGACAGATACGCAGTATTTT.

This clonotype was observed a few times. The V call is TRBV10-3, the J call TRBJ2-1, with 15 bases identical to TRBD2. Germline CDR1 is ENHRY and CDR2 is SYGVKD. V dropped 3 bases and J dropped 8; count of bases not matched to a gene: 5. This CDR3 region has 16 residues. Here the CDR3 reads CAISDWTSGRVDEQFF. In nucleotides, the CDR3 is TGTGCCATCAGTGATTGGACTAGCGGGAGGGTCGATGAGCAGTTCTTC.

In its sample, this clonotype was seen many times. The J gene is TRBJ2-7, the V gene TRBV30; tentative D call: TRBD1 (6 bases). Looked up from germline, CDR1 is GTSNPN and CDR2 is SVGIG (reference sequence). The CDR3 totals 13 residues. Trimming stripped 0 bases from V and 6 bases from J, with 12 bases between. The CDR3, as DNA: TGTGCCTGGAGTGTACTTATAGGGGGCGAGCAGTACTTC. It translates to CAWSVLIGGEQYF.